These T cell receptor beta chains were read from a single sample in a study of blood T cells in healthy people across ages. TCRdb fed the 5' RACE reads into MiXCR, producing one record per CDR3 protein. The sample has about 1 million distinct CDR3 sequences; 45% are singletons. Sequencing was done on a sample of blood. The receptors were gathered from a woman aged 55-70 years in good health. Both conserved end residues are part of each CDR3. The order of the fields is clone size, D gene, V gene, J gene, CDR3 DNA, CDR3 protein. A D gene is named only where the DNA matches it firmly. Expanded clones are given a class, and other clones once, few, many or no size at all.

-	-	TRBV29-1	TRBJ2-7	TGCAGCGTTGGTGGACTAACGGCGGGCGAGCAGTACTTC	CSVGGLTAGEQYF
once	TRBD1	TRBV5-6	TRBJ1-5	TGTGCCAGCAGCTCGACAGGGAGAAGGAATAGCAATCAGCCCCAGCATTTT	CASSSTGRRNSNQPQHF
-	-	TRBV4-1	TRBJ2-7	TGCGCCAGCAGCCAAGATCTTAACGGGCCTACCTACGAGCAGTACTTC	CASSQDLNGPTYEQYF
-	TRBD1	TRBV3-1	TRBJ1-2	TGTGCCAGCAGCGAAACAGGGGTCGGTGGCTACACCTTC	CASSETGVGGYTF
few	-	TRBV29-1	TRBJ2-5	TGCAGCGCCAATGGTATAGGGGGAGAGACCCAGTACTTC	CSANGIGGETQYF
few	-	TRBV27	TRBJ2-7	TGTGCCAGCAGTTTATCCAGCGTACCCTCCTACGAGCAGTACTTC	CASSLSSVPSYEQYF
many	-	TRBV7-8	TRBJ2-1	TGTGCCAGCAGCCCTAGGAGGGGTTACAATGAGCAGTTCTTC	CASSPRRGYNEQFF
few	TRBD1	TRBV25-1	TRBJ2-7	TGTGCCAGCAGTGGTGCCTTGGGGACAGGGAGCTCCTACGAGCAGTACTTC	CASSGALGTGSSYEQYF
many	-	TRBV15	TRBJ2-1	TGTGCCACAGGGGGAAATGAGCAGTTCTTC	CATGGNEQFF
-	-	TRBV5-6	TRBJ1-4	TGTGCCAGCAGCTGGGCCGACGGTGAGGAAAAACTGTTTTTT	CASSWADGEEKLFF
-	-	TRBV12-3/TRBV12-4	TRBJ2-1	TGTGCCGGCAGTTTATCTAGATCCTACAATGAGCAGTTCTTC	CAGSLSRSYNEQFF
-	-	TRBV6-5	TRBJ2-3	TGTGCCAGCAGTTACGAGAGGGGCACAGATACGCAGTATTTT	CASSYERGTDTQYF
-	TRBD1	TRBV20-1	TRBJ1-4	TGCAGTGCGAGGGACAGGGTAAAGTGGAATGAAAAACTGTTTTTT	CSARDRVKWNEKLFF
few	-	TRBV20-1	TRBJ1-5	TGCAGTGCTAGAGATAGTTTCCAGCATTTT	CSARDSFQHF
-	-	TRBV20-1	TRBJ2-4	TGCAGTGCAAATAAAAGGGCTAACCCCAAAAACATTCAGTACTTC	CSANKRANPKNIQYF
-	-	TRBV20-1	TRBJ2-7	TGCAGTGCTAGACGGACGGGACTCTCCTACGAGCAGTACTTC	CSARRTGLSYEQYF